This paragraph covers one T cell receptor beta chain sequence. Other DNA sequences in this sample translate to the same CDR3. CDR1 and CDR2 from the germline V gene are SGHRS and YFSETQ. V was cut by 4 bases and J by 2 bases, with 12 bases left in between. This CDR3 is built from 14 residues. This sample is part of a study of blood T cell repertoires in COVID-19. Study summary: Acute-phase and convalescent COVID-19 samples originated in the United States, Italy and Spain.

In the original processing: Researchers report that nucleated cell counts were estimated from reference gene primer amplification. This table comes from immunoSEQ multiplex PCR, and its TCRdb copy is limited to in-frame clones, with some not included. That table gives V, J and clone size, and the DNA gave D and trimming. The sample holds around 180,000 clones, around two thirds seen once. The chain employs TRBV5-1 and TRBJ2-5; D is perhaps TRBD1 (6 bases). Sequencing was performed on peripheral blood. The sequence came from a woman of 80 years or more with acute or convalescent COVID-19. CDR3 residues: CASSLGQPQETQYF. CDR3 DNA sequence: TGCGCCAGCAGCCTTGGACAGCCTCAAGAGACCCAGTACTTC. Together with reference TRBV5-1 and TRBJ2-5, the CDR3 gives the full variable domain: KAGVTQTPRYLIKTRGQQVTLSCSPISGHRSVSWYQQTPGQGLQFLFEYFSETQRNKGNFPGRFSGRQFSNSRSEMNVSTLELGDSALYLCASSLGQPQETQYFGPGTRLLVL.